Presented here are 23 T cell receptor beta chains from one specimen sequenced in a study of cytomegalovirus exposure and HLA in healthy donors. Assay used: immunoSEQ multiplex PCR; TCRdb lists only in-frame clones, some missing. The data hold some 90,000 clones, with roughly 87% observed a single time. The specimen sequenced was PBMCs. The receptors derive from a man between 18 and 29 years old in good health and CMV-seropositive.

The genes are TRBV6-5 and TRBJ2-1; D ambiguous. With 0 bases removed from V and 13 bases from J, the gap between germline ends came to 19 bases. Germline assignment: CDR1 MNHEY and CDR2 SVGAGI. CDR3 length: 15 residues. CDR3 sequence reads: CASSYSIGSSIPQFF. The CDR3 coding sequence is TGTGCCAGCAGTTACTCAATAGGTAGCTCCATCCCCCAGTTCTTC.

V is TRBV19 and J is TRBJ2-7, with TRBD2 matching over 7 bases. Germline CDR1 and CDR2: LNHDA and SQIVND (reference sequence). Unmatched junction bases numbered 5, after V lost 7 bases and J lost 2 bases. CDR3 length: 13 residues. CDR3 sequence: CASMAGDTYEQYF. In DNA, the CDR3 is TGTGCCAGTATGGCGGGGGATACCTACGAGCAGTACTTC.

The gene calls are TRBV7-2 and TRBJ2-2; 10 bases match TRBD1. The CDR3 loop spans 15 amino acids. Trimming took 7 bases from V and 2 from J; bases not matched to a gene: 4. CDR1 is SGHTA and CDR2 is FQGNSA in the germline V gene. CDR3 coding DNA: TGTGCCAGCACCCAGACAGGGGGCAACACCGGGGAGCTGTTTTTT. This translates into CASTQTGGNTGELFF. Complete variable domain (other parts from reference TRBV7-2 and TRBJ2-2): GAGVSQSPSNKVTEKGKDVELRCDPISGHTALYWYRQSLGQGLEFLIYFQGNSAPDKSGLPSDRFSAERTGGSVSTLTIQRTQQEDSAVYLCASTQTGGNTGELFFGEGSRLTVL.

The count of this clone is one. This chain connects TRBV5-1 to TRBJ2-7, with TRBD2 as a possible D gene (6 bases). V was trimmed by 4 bases and J by 5 bases, leaving 19 bases between them. The CDR3 runs to 15 residues. The germline gives CDR1 SGHRS, CDR2 YFSETQ. CDR3: CASSAAGRPVDEQYF. CDR3 DNA: TGCGCCAGCAGCGCCGCGGGACGACCCGTCGACGAGCAGTACTTC.

The J gene is TRBJ2-5, the V gene TRBV28; tentative D call: TRBD1 (6 bases). Germline CDR1 reads MDHEN; CDR2 reads SYDVKM. This CDR3 is built from 15 residues. V was trimmed by 2 bases and J by 2 bases, leaving 12 bases between them. For the CDR3, the DNA is TGTGCCAGCAGTTTAACAGGGTCCCTTCAAGAGACCCAGTACTTC. Protein sequence: CASSLTGSLQETQYF.

This chain connects TRBV5-6 to TRBJ1-1; the D is unclear. The V gene lost 3 bases and the J gene lost 4 bases, with 10 bases spanning the gap. The CDR3 is 13 residues long. CDR1 is SGHDT, CDR2 YYEEEE, per germline. CDR3 nucleotides: TGTGCCAGCAGCTATATAAGAGGCACTGAAGCTTTCTTT. It yields the protein CASSYIRGTEAFF.

The chain couples TRBV7-8 to TRBJ2-1, with D possibly being TRBD2 (7 bases). CDR3 size: 15 residues. Germline CDR1 is SGHVS and CDR2 is FQNEAQ. Trimming stripped 5 bases from V and 9 bases from J, with 20 bases between. CDR3 protein: CASSPRVGGPSEQFF. The CDR3 DNA sequence: TGTGCCAGCAGCCCCCGGGTGGGGGGGCCATCTGAGCAGTTCTTC.

The chain couples TRBV4-3 to TRBJ1-2; 7 bases align to TRBD1. Trimming removed 1 base from V and 2 bases from J; junction bases left unmatched: 4. The CDR3 length is 15 residues. Germline loops: CDR1 LGHNA, CDR2 YSLEER. The CDR3 is CASSQATGKNYGYTF. CDR3 sequence (DNA): TGCGCCAGCAGCCAAGCGACAGGGAAAAACTATGGCTACACCTTC.

This chain links TRBV14 with TRBJ2-7, with 8 bases fitting TRBD1. The CDR3 totals 16 residues. V lost 0 bases to trimming and J lost 7 bases; unmatched junction nucleotides: 11. Germline V gene sequence: CDR1 SGHDN, CDR2 FVKESK. The CDR3 region has the DNA TGTGCCAGCAGCCAAGACTATAACAGGGGGTTCAAAGAGCAGTACTTC. This encodes CASSQDYNRGFKEQYF. The full variable domain, in which reference TRBV14 and TRBJ2-7 provide the parts outside the CDR3, is EAGVTQFPSHSVIEKGQTVTLRCDPISGHDNLYWYRRVMGKEIKFLLHFVKESKQDESGMPNNRFLAERTGGTYSTLKVQPAELEDSGVYFCASSQDYNRGFKEQYFGPGTRLTVT.

The CDR3 loop reads CASSQRQGPTYEQYF. CDR3 sequence (DNA): TGCGCCAGCAGCCAGCGACAGGGACCAACCTACGAGCAGTACTTC. This chain connects TRBV5-1 to TRBJ2-7, with 7 bases aligning to TRBD1. Trimming took 4 bases from V and 2 from J; bases not matched to a gene: 9. CDR3 length: 15 amino acids. Germline values: CDR1 SGHRS, CDR2 YFSETQ.

V gene TRBV6-1 combines with J gene TRBJ2-3; 11 bases are a match to TRBD2. There are 16 residues in the CDR3. CDR1 is MNHNS and CDR2 is SASEGT in the germline V gene. V dropped 3 bases and J dropped 3; count of bases not matched to a gene: 5. CDR3 bases: TGTGCCAGCAGTGATTCTAGCGGGAGGAGAACAGATACGCAGTATTTT. Translation: CASSDSSGRRTDTQYF.

This chain joins TRBV20-1 and TRBJ2-1; the match to TRBD1 covers 8 bases. Germline values: CDR1 DFQATT, CDR2 SNEGSKA (reference sequence). Trimming took 6 bases from V and 15 from J; bases not matched to a gene: 7. The CDR3 runs 10 residues. DNA for the CDR3: TGCAGTGCGGAAGGACAGGGCCTGTTCTTC. It is translated as CSAEGQGLFF.

The V call is TRBV29-1, the J call TRBJ2-5; TRBD1 aligns across 10 bases. Germline CDR1 and CDR2: SQVTM and ANQGSEA. V dropped 2 bases and J dropped 4; count of bases not matched to a gene: 7. This CDR3 has 15 amino acids. The CDR3 nucleotides are TGCAGCGTTGAATCGGGACAGGGGAGGGGAGAGACCCAGTACTTC. Its translation: CSVESGQGRGETQYF.

This sequence joins TRBV7-8 and TRBJ1-6; TRBD1 aligns across 10 bases. Germline V gene data show CDR1 as SGHVS and CDR2 as FQNEAQ. The CDR3 consists of 19 residues. J gave up 3 bases and V 5 bases, and 13 bases lay outside the gene matches. CDR3 sequence: CASSPGQGVLTIYNSPLHF. CDR3 nucleotide sequence: TGTGCCAGCAGCCCAGGACAGGGGGTCCTAACAATCTATAATTCACCCCTCCACTTT. Full variable domain (missing parts from reference TRBV7-8 and TRBJ1-6): GAGVSQSPRYKVAKRGQDVALRCDPISGHVSLFWYQQALGQGPEFLTYFQNEAQLDKSGLPSDRFFAERPEGSVSTLKIQRTQQEDSAVYLCASSPGQGVLTIYNSPLHFGNGTRLTVT.

CDR3 residues: CASSLGFSGRTYEQYF. CDR3 DNA: TGTGCCAGCAGCTTAGGTTTTAGCGGGAGGACCTACGAGCAGTACTTC. This chain joins TRBV7-2 and TRBJ2-7; 10 positions match TRBD2. V lost 1 base, J lost 2 bases, and 5 bases stayed unmatched. The CDR3 is made up of 16 amino acids. Germline CDR1 and CDR2: SGHTA and FQGNSA.

The rearrangement links TRBV19 to TRBJ2-7, with D perhaps TRBD2 (5 bases). The CDR3 totals 13 residues. Germline values: CDR1 LNHDA, CDR2 SQIVND (reference sequence). With 1 base removed from V and 2 bases from J, the gap between germline ends came to 6 bases. CDR3 DNA: TGTGCCAGTAGTATAGCCGGGACCTACGAGCAGTACTTC. This gives the protein CASSIAGTYEQYF.

The rearrangement joins TRBV18 to TRBJ2-1; possible D gene TRBD2, 5 bases. V was clipped by 1 base and J by 9 bases, with 16 bases between them. CDR3 length equals 15 residues. The V gene's germline CDR1 is KGHSH and CDR2 LQKENI. CDR3 sequence: CASSPRLAQGSEQFF. The CDR3, as DNA: TGTGCCAGCTCACCACGTCTAGCCCAAGGGAGTGAGCAGTTCTTC.

The V call is TRBV27, the J call TRBJ1-2; D possibly corresponds to TRBD1 (5 bases). The V end was cut by 0 bases, the J end by 5 bases, with 13 bases between. The CDR3 length is 15 residues. CDR1 and CDR2 from the germline V gene are MNHEY and SMNVEV (reference sequence). CDR3 bases: TGTGCCAGCAGTTTATCCGTTAGGGGTTGGTATGGCTACACCTTC. Its protein product is CASSLSVRGWYGYTF.

This clone occurred a few times. V usage is TRBV11-2 and J usage is TRBJ2-7; the D gene is possibly TRBD1 (6 bases). Germline CDR1 and CDR2: SGHAT and FQNNGV. V shed 4 bases and J shed 7 bases, with 11 bases lying between them. The CDR3 has 12 amino acids. The CDR3: CASSSDSREQYF. CDR3 sequence (DNA): TGTGCCAGCAGCTCGGACAGCCGGGAGCAGTACTTC. Variable domain in full (rest from reference TRBV11-2 and TRBJ2-7): EAGVAQSPRYKIIEKRQSVAFWCNPISGHATLYWYQQILGQGPKLLIQFQNNGVVDDSQLPKDRFSAERLKGVDSTLKIQPAKLEDSAVYLCASSSDSREQYFGPGTRLTVT.

The CDR3 nucleotides read TGTGCCAGCAGCTTGGGACACCAGAACTATGGCTACACCTTC. It translates to CASSLGHQNYGYTF. The chain employs TRBV5-8 and TRBJ1-2; D unresolved. Deletions cut 0 bases from V and 2 bases from J, with 8 bases between. Germline lookup yields CDR1 SGHTS and CDR2 YDEGEE. This CDR3 spans 14 amino acids.

This chain uses TRBV12-5 with TRBJ1-6; D ambiguous. The ends were cut back, 6 bases at V and 1 base at J, with 4 bases in the middle. Germline V gene data show CDR1 as LGHNT and CDR2 as FRNRAP. The CDR3 has 13 amino acids. The CDR3, as DNA: TGTGCTAGTGGGACATCCTATAATTCACCCCTCCACTTT. Amino acids: CASGTSYNSPLHF.

This chain links TRBV5-6 with TRBJ2-7; 10 nucleotides align to TRBD1. This CDR3 is built from 15 residues. Trimming at V came to 4 bases and at J to 0 bases, leaving 4 bases not matched to a gene. The germline CDR1 and CDR2 sequences are SGHDT and YYEEEE. CDR3 amino acids: CASSAGQGSSYEQYF. DNA of the CDR3: TGTGCCAGCAGCGCGGGACAGGGGAGCTCCTACGAGCAGTACTTC.

The CDR3 region is CASSAGTSIHEQYF. The CDR3 DNA follows: TGTGCCAGCAGCGCCGGGACTAGCATCCACGAGCAGTACTTC. The chain couples TRBV9 to TRBJ2-7; the match to TRBD2 covers 9 bases. The CDR3 covers 14 residues. V lost 3 bases to trimming and J lost 5 bases; unmatched junction nucleotides: 6. Germline V gives CDR1 SGDLS, CDR2 YYNGEE.